The next 21 T cell receptor beta chains were all read from a single sample in a study of spatial heterogeneity in lung cancer. As for time point: sample taken at primary tumor resection. Unsorted whole RNA from tumor, nontumor lung or frozen PBMC underwent sequencing. TCRdb re-derived calls from the 5' RACE reads in MiXCR, one entry per CDR3 protein. The sample includes approximately 40,000 distinct CDR3 sequences, 4% to 6% of them seen just once. This sample comprised PBMCs, obtained at surgery. These receptors came from a female donor with early-stage non-small cell lung cancer.

This clonotype was counted at least ten times. This sequence joins TRBV11-2 and TRBJ2-1; perhaps TRBD2 as D (6 bases). V was shortened by 6 bases and J by 5 bases, with 23 bases between the two germline ends. The CDR3 contains 17 residues. The germline V gene has CDR1 SGHAT and CDR2 FQNNGV. The CDR3 bases are TGTGCCAGCAGGAAACCAGGAAGGGCGGGGTGGAACAATGAGCAGTTCTTC. Translated, it gives CASRKPGRAGWNNEQFF.

This clonotype was detected ten times or more. This chain connects TRBV5-1 to TRBJ1-2; 7 bases map to TRBD1. The junction had 7 bases not matched to a gene; V was cut back by 3 bases and J by 2 bases. The CDR3 has 15 amino acids. The germline CDR1 and CDR2 sequences are SGHRS and YFSETQ. The CDR3 DNA reads as TGCGCCAGCAGCTGGGGGACAGCGACAAACTATGGCTACACCTTC. It translates to CASSWGTATNYGYTF.

This clonotype showed up many times. The chain links TRBV20-1 to TRBJ1-1, with unresolved D. The CDR3 is made up of 14 amino acids. Germline CDR1 reads DFQATT; CDR2 reads SNEGSKA (reference sequence). V lost 1 base, J lost 0 bases, and 9 bases lay in between. CDR3 sequence: CSARVPTMNTEAFF. The CDR3 DNA sequence: TGCAGTGCTAGAGTCCCCACCATGAACACTGAAGCTTTCTTT.

The table lists this clonotype with many counts. The chain combines TRBV5-1 with TRBJ1-1, with 7 bases aligning to TRBD1. CDR1 is SGHRS and CDR2 is YFSETQ in the germline V gene. This CDR3 region has 14 residues. V trimming: 1 base; J trimming: 3 bases; junction bases outside the gene matches: 3. The chain's CDR3 is CASSLTGVDTEAFF. The DNA for the CDR3 is TGCGCCAGCAGCTTGACAGGGGTTGACACTGAAGCTTTCTTT.

The sample holds many counts of this clonotype. The chain couples TRBV25-1 to TRBJ2-7; 12 bases align to TRBD1. Germline CDR1 and CDR2: MGHDK and SYGVNS. The junction had 6 bases not matched to a gene; V was cut back by 3 bases and J by 3 bases. CDR3 length: 16 residues. As DNA, the CDR3 is TGTGCCAGCAGTGACCTGGGACAGGGGGCGTTCTACGAGCAGTACTTC. Translating gives CASSDLGQGAFYEQYF.

This clonotype was seen repeatedly, ten times or more. The chain joins TRBV7-3 to TRBJ2-4; a possible D gene is TRBD2 (6 bases). Trimming took 2 bases from V and 1 from J, leaving 21 bases between them. The CDR3 runs 19 residues. Looked up from germline, CDR1 is SGHTA and CDR2 is FQGTGA. The CDR3 nucleotides are TGTGCCAGCAGCTTAGGATCGGGAGAACCTGGATCGGCCAAAAACATTCAGTACTTC. Its protein product is CASSLGSGEPGSAKNIQYF.

This clonotype counts as medium-sized. V gene TRBV2 combines with J gene TRBJ2-4; tentatively, D is TRBD2 (5 bases). CDR1 is SNHLY, CDR2 FYNNEI, per germline. Trimming pared 7 bases from V and 7 bases from J, leaving 11 bases between. The CDR3 runs to 12 residues. CDR3 nucleotide sequence: TGTGCCAGCAAGCGGTGGACGAACATTCAGTACTTC. Amino acid sequence: CASKRWTNIQYF.

This clonotype was seen repeatedly, ten times or more. Its ends do not fully match the called genes, so a read error is possible. The genes are TRBV7-7 and TRBJ2-2; no clear D gene. The V gene's germline CDR1 is SSHAT and CDR2 FNYEAQ (reference sequence). CDR3 size: 16 residues. CDR3 region: CASSPEVAANTGELFF. The CDR3, as DNA: TGTGCTAGCAGCCCTGAGGTTGCGGCTAACACCGGGGAGCTGTTTTTT.

This clonotype was counted between two and nine times. The chain is built from TRBV2 and TRBJ1-5, with a weak D call TRBD1 (6 bases). The CDR3 loop spans 15 amino acids. Trimming removed 2 bases at V and 5 bases at J, with 13 bases between. Germline V CDR1 and CDR2: SNHLY, FYNNEI. CDR3: CASSERGDIYQPQHF. The CDR3 DNA reads TGTGCCAGCAGTGAAAGAGGGGACATTTATCAGCCCCAGCATTTT.

This clonotype was counted ten times or more. The chain recombines TRBV6-1 with TRBJ2-3; D is perhaps TRBD1 (6 bases). Trimming took 2 bases from V and 5 from J, leaving 17 bases between them. CDR3 length: 16 amino acids. Germline assignment: CDR1 MNHNS and CDR2 SASEGT. Written as DNA, the CDR3 is TGTGCCAGCAGTGAAAGGTTTTGGGGGCAGGGAGATACGCAGTATTTT. This translates into CASSERFWGQGDTQYF.

The V and J genes are TRBV18 and TRBJ1-3; no definite D call. Deletions cut 3 bases from V and 0 bases from J, with 12 bases between. Germline lookup yields CDR1 KGHSH and CDR2 LQKENI. This CDR3 comprises 16 residues. The CDR3 region is CASSPSATSSGNTIYF. CDR3 nucleotide sequence: TGTGCCAGCTCACCCTCAGCTACGAGCTCTGGAAACACCATATATTTT.

In this sample, this clonotype turned up many times. V usage is TRBV12-3 or TRBV12-4 and J usage is TRBJ2-1; D is perhaps TRBD1 (5 bases). V was shortened by 2 bases and J by 2 bases, with 7 bases between the two germline ends. The CDR3 contains 14 residues. CDR3 sequence reads: CASSLTGPYNEQFF. DNA for the CDR3: TGTGCCAGCAGTTTAACAGGACCCTACAATGAGCAGTTCTTC.

This clonotype appeared a few times. The chain couples TRBV2 to TRBJ2-6; D tentatively reads TRBD1 or TRBD2 (6 bases each). The V end lost 8 bases, the J end lost 2 bases, and 13 bases lay between the germline ends. Germline V gene lookup returns CDR1 SNHLY and CDR2 FYNNEI. CDR3 length equals 15 residues. Here the CDR3 reads CASSERGAGANVLTF. Written as DNA, the CDR3 is TGTGCCAGCTCCGAAAGGGGGGCTGGGGCCAACGTCCTGACTTTC.

This clonotype was found many times. The V call is TRBV2, the J call TRBJ2-2, with D perhaps matching TRBD1 or TRBD2 (5 bases each). CDR1 and CDR2 (germline): SNHLY, FYNNEI. The CDR3 sequence is 15 residues long. V was clipped by 2 bases and J by 6 bases, with 13 bases between them. CDR3 loop: CASSERDLLAGELFF. CDR3 DNA sequence: TGTGCCAGCAGTGAACGGGACCTTTTGGCCGGGGAGCTGTTTTTT. Variable domain in full (rest from reference TRBV2 and TRBJ2-2): EPEVTQTPSHQVTQMGQEVILRCVPISNHLYFYWYRQILGQKVEFLVSFYNNEISEKSEIFDDQFSVERPDGSNFTLKIRSTKLEDSAMYFCASSERDLLAGELFFGEGSRLTVL.

This clonotype has ten or more counts. The V and J genes are TRBV9 and TRBJ2-2; D gene uncertain. In germline, CDR1 is SGDLS, CDR2 YYNGEE. V shed 4 bases and J shed 6 bases, with 13 bases lying between them. This CDR3 region has 14 residues. Here the CDR3 reads CASSPWLSAGELFF. CDR3 DNA sequence: TGTGCCAGCAGCCCCTGGCTTAGTGCCGGGGAGCTGTTTTTT. The variable domain in full, completed from reference TRBV9 and TRBJ2-2, reads DSGVTQTPKHLITATGQRVTLRCSPRSGDLSVYWYQQSLDQGLQFLIQYYNGEERAKGNILERFSAQQFPDLHSELNLSSLELGDSALYFCASSPWLSAGELFFGEGSRLTVL.

This clonotype showed up many times. The V and J genes are TRBV27 and TRBJ2-7; 8 nucleotides match TRBD2. CDR1 MNHEY and CDR2 SMNVEV come from the germline V gene (reference sequence). V lost 2 bases, J lost 0 bases, and 3 bases stayed unmatched. The CDR3 has 15 residues. The CDR3 reads CASSLTSGSSYEQYF. The CDR3 DNA sequence: TGTGCCAGCAGTTTAACTAGCGGTAGCTCCTACGAGCAGTACTTC.

In this sample, this clonotype turned up many times. V and J are TRBV12-3 or TRBV12-4 and TRBJ2-3, with D hard to call. This CDR3 region has 14 residues. V dropped 3 bases and J dropped 6 bases, with 13 bases sitting between them. The CDR3 reads CASSFSTPRDTQYF. Written as DNA, the CDR3 is TGTGCCAGCAGTTTTAGCACGCCCAGGGATACGCAGTATTTT.

In its sample, this clonotype was seen many times. V usage is TRBV2 and J usage is TRBJ2-7; TRBD1 is a possible D gene (6 bases). CDR1 and CDR2 (germline): SNHLY, FYNNEI. CDR3 size: 13 residues. Trimming removed 7 bases at V and 2 bases at J, with 12 bases between. In DNA form, the CDR3 reads TGTGCCAGCAAGGACAGAATCACCTACGAGCAGTACTTC. It is translated as CASKDRITYEQYF. The variable domain in full, with the rest retrieved from reference TRBV2 and TRBJ2-7, is EPEVTQTPSHQVTQMGQEVILRCVPISNHLYFYWYRQILGQKVEFLVSFYNNEISEKSEIFDDQFSVERPDGSNFTLKIRSTKLEDSAMYFCASKDRITYEQYFGPGTRLTVT.

This clonotype has a count of ten or more. This chain links TRBV5-1 with TRBJ1-1; 7 bases align to TRBD1. Germline CDR1 is SGHRS and CDR2 is YFSETQ. This CDR3 region has 16 residues. The trim removed 1 base at V and 4 bases at J, leaving 10 bases unmatched. For the CDR3, the DNA is TGCGCCAGCAGCTTGATTACAGGGGTTTCCGTCACTGAAGCTTTCTTT. Translating it yields CASSLITGVSVTEAFF.

This clonotype was seen many times. The chain links TRBV12-3 or TRBV12-4 to TRBJ1-2; D gene unclear. Trimming pared 3 bases from V and 4 bases from J, leaving 9 bases between. This CDR3 is 13 amino acids long. This CDR3 is CASSFPLVYGYTF. The CDR3 region has the DNA TGTGCCAGCAGTTTCCCCCTGGTCTATGGCTACACCTTC.

The V call is TRBV6-1, the J call TRBJ2-7; D assignment may be TRBD1 or TRBD2 (5 bases each). The V gene lost 7 bases and the J gene lost 3 bases, with 13 bases spanning the gap. Germline CDR1 is MNHNS and CDR2 is SASEGT. The CDR3 has 13 residues. The CDR3 sequence: CASTRDPRYEQYF. The CDR3 DNA is TGTGCCAGCACTCGGGACCCCCGCTACGAGCAGTACTTC.